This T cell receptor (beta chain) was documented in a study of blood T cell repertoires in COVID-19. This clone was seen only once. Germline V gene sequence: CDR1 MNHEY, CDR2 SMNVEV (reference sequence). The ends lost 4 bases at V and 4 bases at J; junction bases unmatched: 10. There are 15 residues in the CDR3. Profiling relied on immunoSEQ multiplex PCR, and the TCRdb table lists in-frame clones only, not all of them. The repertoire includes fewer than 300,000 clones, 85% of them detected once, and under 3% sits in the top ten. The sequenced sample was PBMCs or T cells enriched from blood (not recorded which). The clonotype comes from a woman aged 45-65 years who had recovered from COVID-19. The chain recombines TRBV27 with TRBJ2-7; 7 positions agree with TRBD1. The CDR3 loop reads CASSSATGQWYEQYF. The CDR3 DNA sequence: TGTGCCAGCAGTTCCGCGACAGGGCAATGGTACGAGCAGTACTTC.